The present entry profiles one T cell receptor beta chain with its context. Antigen specificity is unknown. The entry originates in a study of cytomegalovirus exposure and HLA in healthy donors. Notes on the study in general: Being productive about 87% or about 30% of the time was typical of most TCR beta V segments in an earlier analysis.

The PCR contained 60 Vbeta and 13 Jbeta primers. The repertoire was sequenced with immunoSEQ multiplex PCR; TCRdb's copy has only in-frame clones and lacks some. The repertoire holds about 140,000 clones, with roughly 80% as singletons. V was trimmed by 6 bases and J by 4 bases, leaving 22 bases between them. The length of the CDR3 is 16 residues. CDR1 MNHEY and CDR2 SMNVEV come from the germline V gene (reference sequence). The sequencing sample was made of PBMCs. This TCR was recovered from a female donor in good health and CMV-seronegative. The V and J genes are TRBV27 and TRBJ2-7; TRBD1 might be the D (5 bases). The CDR3 spells CASRTQGLGIQYEQYF. CDR3 sequence (DNA): TGTGCCAGCAGGACGCAGGGTTTGGGGATCCAATACGAGCAGTACTTC.